The 15 T cell receptor beta chains in this list originate from one sample, sequenced in a study of cytomegalovirus exposure and HLA in healthy donors (dated by TCRdb to about 2017). Library preparation was by the immunoSEQ multiplex PCR assay. TCRdb's version of the immuneACCESS table is confined to in-frame rearrangements and falls short of the full clone set. An unresolved V gene accounts for under half of the shortfall where checked; the remainder is of unknown origin. Within this sample are 120,000 to 150,000 clones, with roughly 86% of them counted one time only. Less than 5.5% of the sample goes to the ten largest clones. The sequenced material came from PBMCs. These receptor sequences come from a man between 18 and 35 years old in good health and CMV-seropositive.

V is TRBV7-2 and J is TRBJ2-1; TRBD1 matches at 9 bases. Germline CDR1 is SGHTA and CDR2 is FQGNSA. J gave up 6 bases and V 5 bases, and 5 bases lay outside the gene matches. This CDR3 contains 14 residues. For the CDR3, the DNA is TGTGCCAGCAGCCTAATACAGGGGGCCAATGAGCAGTTCTTC. Its translation is CASSLIQGANEQFF.

The gene calls are TRBV15 and TRBJ2-7; the D gene is possibly TRBD2 (5 bases). Per germline, CDR1 LNHNV and CDR2 YYDKDF (reference sequence). Trimming pared 3 bases from V and 0 bases from J, leaving 9 bases between. The CDR3 runs to 14 residues. The CDR3: CATSSNGSSYEQYF. The CDR3 DNA is TGTGCCACCAGCAGTAATGGGAGCTCCTACGAGCAGTACTTC.

V is TRBV11-2 and J is TRBJ2-7; D is perhaps TRBD2 (6 bases). Trimming left V 0 bases short and J 4 bases short, with 16 bases between. The CDR3 totals 16 residues. Germline CDR1 reads SGHAT; CDR2 reads FQNNGV. The CDR3 loop reads CASSLDVGGARYEQYF. CDR3 DNA: TGTGCCAGCAGCTTAGATGTTGGAGGGGCGCGATACGAGCAGTACTTC.

This clone was found once. The chain employs TRBV2 and TRBJ1-4, with 8 bases matching TRBD1. The CDR3 extends over 15 amino acids. Per germline, CDR1 SNHLY and CDR2 FYNNEI. Trimming at V came to 5 bases and at J to 3 bases, leaving 5 bases not matched to a gene. For the CDR3, the DNA is TGTGCCAGCAGTTACAACAGGGGGGCTAATGAAAAACTGTTTTTT. Encoded protein: CASSYNRGANEKLFF.

This rearrangement joins TRBV5-1 to TRBJ2-7; 9 bases are shared with TRBD1. Per germline, CDR1 SGHRS and CDR2 YFSETQ. The V and J ends lost 4 bases and 3 bases, in that order; junction bases with no gene match: 5. The CDR3 extends over 14 amino acids. Here the CDR3 DNA reads TGCGCCAGCAGCGCAGACAGGGGGGTCTACGAGCAGTACTTC. Translation gives CASSADRGVYEQYF.

The V gene is TRBV5-1, the J gene TRBJ2-3; 7 bases map to TRBD1. Germline trimming cut 0 bases from V and 4 bases from J; bases unmatched to any gene: 2. Germline CDR1 is SGHRS and CDR2 is YFSETQ. There are 14 residues in the CDR3. CDR3 DNA sequence: TGCGCCAGCAGCTTGGAACAGGGGTCAGATACGCAGTATTTT. Translating it yields CASSLEQGSDTQYF.

This chain links TRBV28 with TRBJ1-3; D is ambiguous. This CDR3 has 15 residues. With 6 bases removed from V and 4 bases from J, the gap between germline ends came to 16 bases. Germline lookup yields CDR1 MDHEN and CDR2 SYDVKM. In DNA, the CDR3 is TGTGCCAGCAGCTCCCCTTGGTTGGAGGGAAACACCATATATTTT. Encoded protein: CASSSPWLEGNTIYF.

V and J are TRBV11-2 and TRBJ2-7; TRBD1 is a possible D gene (5 bases). This CDR3 spans 15 amino acids. V was cut by 1 base and J by 1 base, with 11 bases left in between. Germline CDR1 SGHAT, CDR2 FQNNGV. The CDR3 DNA reads TGTGCCAGCAGCTTAGGGGCAGGGATTTCCTACGAGCAGTACTTC. It specifies CASSLGAGISYEQYF.

J is TRBJ1-1 and V is TRBV13, with D possibly being TRBD1 (6 bases). Germline V lookup: CDR1 PRHDT, CDR2 FYEKMQ (reference sequence). Trimming shortened V by 3 bases and J by 3 bases, and 11 bases separated the two germline ends. CDR3 size: 14 residues. Written as DNA, the CDR3 is TGTGCCAGCAGCTTGGGGGGGCTGTACACTGAAGCTTTCTTT. Translation gives CASSLGGLYTEAFF. The variable domain in full, completed from reference TRBV13 and TRBJ1-1, reads AAGVIQSPRHLIKEKRETATLKCYPIPRHDTVYWYQQGPGQDPQFLISFYEKMQSDKGSIPDRFSAQQFSDYHSELNMSSLELGDSALYFCASSLGGLYTEAFFGQGTRLTVV.

This chain connects TRBV4-1 to TRBJ2-7; perhaps TRBD1 as D (5 bases). The CDR3 extends over 15 amino acids. Germline V lookup: CDR1 MGHRA, CDR2 YSYEKL. V lost 3 bases, J lost 5 bases, and 17 bases lay in between. The CDR3 loop reads CASSQTAGRVDEQYF. The CDR3, as DNA: TGCGCCAGCAGCCAGACCGCAGGGCGTGTGGACGAGCAGTACTTC.

This clone was counted once. The rearrangement joins TRBV7-8 to TRBJ2-7; D perhaps matches TRBD1 (6 bases). Trimming shortened V by 5 bases and J by 0 bases, and 11 bases separated the two germline ends. The CDR3 is 14 residues long. Germline CDR1 reads SGHVS; CDR2 reads FQNEAQ. This CDR3 is CASSPDRVSYEQYF. CDR3 DNA: TGTGCCAGCAGCCCGGACAGAGTCTCCTACGAGCAGTACTTC.

The chain joins TRBV4-1 to TRBJ2-5; tentative D call: TRBD2 (5 bases). V dropped 1 base and J dropped 5 bases, with 8 bases sitting between them. The CDR3 has 13 residues. Germline V gene lookup returns CDR1 MGHRA and CDR2 YSYEKL. The CDR3 sequence is CASSQGGRETQYF. The DNA of the CDR3 is TGCGCCAGCAGCCAAGGAGGGCGGGAGACCCAGTACTTC.

CDR3 sequence (DNA): TGTGCCAGCAGCCTATCAAACTATGGCTACACCTTC. Translation gives CASSLSNYGYTF. The chain is built from TRBV28 and TRBJ1-2; D unclear. Germline V gives CDR1 MDHEN, CDR2 SYDVKM. CDR3 length equals 12 residues. The germline V and J ends were trimmed by 6 bases and 2 bases, with 7 bases remaining between them.

The CDR3 region is CASSLELAGANEQFF. In DNA, the CDR3 is TGTGCCAGCAGCTTAGAACTAGCGGGAGCAAATGAGCAGTTCTTC. This chain links TRBV7-7 with TRBJ2-1, with 11 bases aligning to TRBD2. The germline CDR1 and CDR2 sequences are SSHAT and FNYEAQ (reference sequence). CDR3 length equals 15 residues. V lost 1 base and J lost 7; bases outside the gene matches: 3.

This chain connects TRBV2 to TRBJ1-2, with D unresolved. V was pared by 5 bases and J by 4 bases, with 17 bases between. CDR1 is SNHLY, CDR2 FYNNEI, per germline. The CDR3 has 15 amino acids. CDR3 nucleotides: TGTGCCAGCAGTCCAAACACGGGAATGATCTATGGCTACACCTTC. It specifies CASSPNTGMIYGYTF.